The sequence of this TCR beta chain was determined in a study of OX40 agonist ivuxolimab in advanced cancers. The overall study: Every 2 weeks, patients got intravenous ivuxolimab at one of six dose levels (0.01-10 mg/kg).

About this clone itself: Its specificity is not known.

General observations from the study: Low clonal expansion, among the lowest seen, marked partial responders at 0.1-3.0 mg/kg.

Sequencing was performed with immunoSEQ multiplex PCR; in TCRdb, only in-frame clones are kept and a portion is missing. The sample lists about 59,000 clones, around 86% occurring once. V lost 10 bases and J lost 1, with 14 bases in between. Germline V gene data show CDR1 as MDHEN and CDR2 as SYDVKM. CDR3 length equals 13 residues. This sequence joins TRBV28 and TRBJ2-7, with D perhaps matching TRBD1 (6 bases). This clonotype was sampled from an adult with an advanced solid tumor such as melanoma, head and neck, liver or kidney cancer. This material consisted of CD4+ or CD8+ T cells sorted from blood, taken in a trial of the OX40 agonist ivuxolimab. The CDR3 loop reads CATNGTPSYEQYF. The CDR3 nucleotides are TGTGCCACCAACGGGACACCTTCCTACGAGCAGTACTTC.